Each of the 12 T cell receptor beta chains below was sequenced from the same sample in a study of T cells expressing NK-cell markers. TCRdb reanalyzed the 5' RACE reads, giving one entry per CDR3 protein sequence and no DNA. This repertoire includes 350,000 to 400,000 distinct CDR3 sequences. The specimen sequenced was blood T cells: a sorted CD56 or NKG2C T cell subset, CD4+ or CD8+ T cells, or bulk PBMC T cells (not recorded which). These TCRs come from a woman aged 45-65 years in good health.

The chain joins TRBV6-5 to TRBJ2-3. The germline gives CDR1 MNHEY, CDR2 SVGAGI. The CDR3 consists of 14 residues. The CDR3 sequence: CASSFTLATDTQYF.

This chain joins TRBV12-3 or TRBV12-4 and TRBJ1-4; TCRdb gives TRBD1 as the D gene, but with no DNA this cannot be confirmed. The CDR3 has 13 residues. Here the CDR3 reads CASSLLTGEKLFF.

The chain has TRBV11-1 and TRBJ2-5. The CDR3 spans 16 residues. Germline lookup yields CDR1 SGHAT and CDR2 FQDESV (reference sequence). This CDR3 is CASSLRLAEPQETQYF.

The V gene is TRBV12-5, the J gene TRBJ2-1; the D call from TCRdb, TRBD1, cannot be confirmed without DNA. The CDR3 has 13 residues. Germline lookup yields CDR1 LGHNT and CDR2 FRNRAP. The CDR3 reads CASGLRDTTEQFF.

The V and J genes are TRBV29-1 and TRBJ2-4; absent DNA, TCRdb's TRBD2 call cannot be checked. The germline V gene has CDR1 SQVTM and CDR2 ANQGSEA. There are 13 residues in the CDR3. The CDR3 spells CSVVRSGENIQYF.

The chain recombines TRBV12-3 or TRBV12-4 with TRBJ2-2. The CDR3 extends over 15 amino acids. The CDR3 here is CASRIFRGNTGELFF.

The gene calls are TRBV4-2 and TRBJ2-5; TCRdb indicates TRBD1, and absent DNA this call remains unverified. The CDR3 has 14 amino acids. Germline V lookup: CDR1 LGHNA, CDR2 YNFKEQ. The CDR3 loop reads CASSQDGGSETQYF.

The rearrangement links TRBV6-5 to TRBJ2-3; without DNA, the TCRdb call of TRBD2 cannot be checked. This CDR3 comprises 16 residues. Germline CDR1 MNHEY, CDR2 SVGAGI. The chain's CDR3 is CASSYSDSRGGNTQYF.

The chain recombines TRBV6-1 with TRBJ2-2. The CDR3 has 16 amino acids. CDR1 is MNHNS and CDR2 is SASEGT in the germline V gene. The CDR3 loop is CASTLERASRTGELFF.

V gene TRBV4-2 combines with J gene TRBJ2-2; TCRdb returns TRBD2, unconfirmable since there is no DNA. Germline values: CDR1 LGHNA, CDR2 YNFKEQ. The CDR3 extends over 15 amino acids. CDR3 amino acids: CASSQDRTTGGELFF.

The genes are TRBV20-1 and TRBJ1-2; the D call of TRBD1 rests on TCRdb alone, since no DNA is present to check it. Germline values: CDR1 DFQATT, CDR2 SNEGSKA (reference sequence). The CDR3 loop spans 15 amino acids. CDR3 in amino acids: CSARGQDDFYYGYTF.

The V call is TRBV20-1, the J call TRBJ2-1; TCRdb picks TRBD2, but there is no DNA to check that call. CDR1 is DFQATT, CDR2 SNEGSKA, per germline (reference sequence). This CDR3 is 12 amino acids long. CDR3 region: CSALVGHNEQFF.